This T cell receptor beta chain was captured by sequencing in a study of T cells in Graves' hyperthyroidism and ophthalmopathy. Notes on the study in general: Most thyroid-expanded clonotypes above 0.001 were also found in blood.

This clonotype was found many times. The target antigen is unknown. Patients counted as stable if ophthalmopathy did not develop within 18 months. Investigators excluded patients with uncontrolled infection, other autoimmune disease, pregnancy or lactation. Looked up from germline, CDR1 is MNHNS and CDR2 is SASEGT. The CDR3 extends over 16 amino acids. The germline V and J ends were trimmed by 0 bases and 4 bases, with 13 bases remaining between them. It was RNA transcripts that yielded the amplified TCR beta CDR3 regions. RT-PCR in the first round (using the HTBI primer set) targeted the TCR CDR3. TCRdb analysed the multiplex PCR reads with MiXCR anew, one entry per CDR3 protein. This sample has approximately 740,000 distinct CDR3 sequences; 14% occur once, and the top ten carry about a tenth.

This clonotype originated in a woman between 18 and 30 years old with Graves' hyperthyroidism. The specimen sequenced was blood. The V call is TRBV6-1, the J call TRBJ2-1; D is undetermined. CDR3 loop: CASSEAQWRSYNEQFF. The CDR3 DNA is TGTGCCAGCAGTGAAGCGCAGTGGCGGTCGTACAATGAGCAGTTCTTC.